This TCR beta chain came from a study of blood T cell repertoires in COVID-19. Background on the study: Spain, Italy and the United States supplied samples that represented acute and convalescent COVID-19.

The trim removed 5 bases at V and 2 bases at J, leaving 5 bases unmatched. This CDR3 is 15 amino acids long. Germline V gene lookup returns CDR1 SNHLY and CDR2 FYNNEI. Original processing notes: Amplification of reference gene primers was used by the study to estimate nucleated cell counts. Measured with immunoSEQ multiplex PCR; TCRdb has only the in-frame clones, and not every one. V and J calls and clone size are given by that table; D and trimming were obtained from the DNA. This table holds about 150,000 clones, over 80% found once. Seattle patient enrollment occurred during active infection, with longitudinal follow-up thereafter.

The sequenced material came from peripheral blood. This receptor was taken from a woman older than 75 with COVID-19, enrolled during active disease. This chain uses TRBV2 with TRBJ2-2, with 7 bases lining up with TRBD2. CDR3 DNA: TGTGCCAGCAGTAAGAGCGGGGCTAACACCGGGGAGCTGTTTTTT. It codes for CASSKSGANTGELFF.